Listed here are 3 T cell receptor beta chains from one sample, sequenced in a study of blood T cells in healthy people across ages. Together with a sample-barcoded 5' primer, a J-beta primer mix was included in a second PCR lasting 7 to 11 cycles. TCRdb re-called the 5' RACE reads with MiXCR, one entry per CDR3 protein. Among about 830,000 distinct CDR3 sequences listed, around two thirds were seen once. The source material was blood. The receptors here all came from a man aged 25 to 40 in good health.

As concerns this clonotype: Germline is not matched at one junction end, which may reflect a read error. J is TRBJ2-4 and V is TRBV20-1; possibly TRBD1 for D (5 bases). This CDR3 has 13 amino acids. CDR1 DFQATT and CDR2 SNEGSKA come from the germline V gene (reference sequence). CDR3 nucleotide sequence: TGCAGTGCTGGTGACAGAGCCAAAAACACTCAGTACTTC. Its protein is CSAGDRAKNTQYF.

The chain links TRBV15 to TRBJ2-7; D remains unclear. The CDR3 consists of 17 residues. CDR1 is LNHNV and CDR2 is YYDKDF in the germline V gene (reference sequence). The V end lost 4 bases, the J end lost 0 bases, and 19 bases lay between the germline ends. In DNA, the CDR3 is TGTGCCACCAGCAACTTCTTAGGCCAGGATTTCTCCTACGAGCAGTACTTC. It specifies CATSNFLGQDFSYEQYF.

This clonotype has at least ten counts. The chain employs TRBV12-3 or TRBV12-4 and TRBJ2-3, with a tentative D call TRBD1 (7 bases). The CDR3 is 15 amino acids. With 5 bases removed from V and 7 bases from J, the gap between germline ends came to 19 bases. The CDR3 region has the DNA TGTGCCAGCAGTCCGGGGGACGTCAGGGGGTATACGCAGTATTTT. Translation gives CASSPGDVRGYTQYF.